This T cell receptor beta chain was sequenced for a study of PD-L1 blockade in urothelial cancer. As for time point: pretreatment peripheral blood. V dropped 2 bases and J dropped 2 bases, with 12 bases sitting between them. Germline values: CDR1 LNHDA, CDR2 SQIVND (reference sequence). CDR3 length: 15 residues. Using immunoSEQ multiplex PCR, the repertoire was profiled, and TCRdb retains in-frame clones only, with some absent. The sample includes 85,000 to 90,000 clones, 89% of them seen just once. This specimen was PBMCs, taken around atezolizumab (anti-PD-L1) treatment. The TCR sequence derives from a woman at least 80 years old with urothelial cancer. The chain combines TRBV19 with TRBJ1-1, with D maybe TRBD1 (5 bases). CDR3 DNA sequence: TGTGCCAGTAGTATACTTGGGGCTACCAACACTGAAGCTTTCTTT. It codes for CASSILGATNTEAFF.